This TCR beta chain stems from a study of graft-versus-host responses after intestinal transplantation. About the research overall: The whole recipient group had anti-thymocyte globulin induction followed by tacrolimus and steroids for around 3 years.

The data were produced by immunoSEQ multiplex PCR, yet TCRdb's version contains in-frame clones alone and is incomplete. Of 140,000 or so clones in the sample, around 90% were seen once. Trimming took off 6 bases at V and 2 bases at J, with 22 bases between the two ends. Germline V gene lookup returns CDR1 MDHEN and CDR2 SYDVKM. The CDR3 is made up of 18 amino acids. Regarding this clone: Its specificity is unknown.

Source: unstimulated CD4+ T cells sorted from spleen or lymph node cells, taken before intestinal transplant. This chain joins TRBV28 and TRBJ1-4, with D maybe TRBD1 (6 bases). This clonotype was obtained from a human donor who received an intestinal transplant. CDR3 DNA sequence: TGTGCCAGCAGATCTGGGACATTTTACTTGCAGACTAATGAAAAACTGTTTTTT. This encodes CASRSGTFYLQTNEKLFF.